This section outlines one TCR beta chain sequence together with its context. No antigen is known for it. These data come from a study of cytomegalovirus exposure and HLA in healthy donors. Germline loops: CDR1 SGHTA, CDR2 FQGNSA. The CDR3 contains 14 residues. With 6 bases clipped from V and 7 bases from J, the junction kept 8 bases outside the gene matches. These donors were members of the approximately 110-subject validation cohort, a group separate from the roughly 670-subject first cohort. Whole-study results and caveats: Using the classifier, cytomegalovirus status was reportedly diagnosed with high specificity and sensitivity. The finding came from a later analysis; first-cohort TCR clusters tended to co-occur in the approximately 120 validation repertoires.

The assay was immunoSEQ multiplex PCR, and TCRdb's table has in-frame clones only and misses some. The repertoire holds 250,000 to 400,000 clones, with roughly nine tenths as singletons. This chain joins TRBV7-2 and TRBJ2-7, with 11 bases aligning to TRBD1. This receptor was taken from a woman aged 30 to 39 in good health and CMV-seropositive. Material for sequencing was PBMCs. This CDR3 reads CASSKDRGRQEQYF. Here the CDR3 DNA reads TGTGCCAGCAGTAAGGACAGGGGGCGTCAGGAGCAGTACTTC.